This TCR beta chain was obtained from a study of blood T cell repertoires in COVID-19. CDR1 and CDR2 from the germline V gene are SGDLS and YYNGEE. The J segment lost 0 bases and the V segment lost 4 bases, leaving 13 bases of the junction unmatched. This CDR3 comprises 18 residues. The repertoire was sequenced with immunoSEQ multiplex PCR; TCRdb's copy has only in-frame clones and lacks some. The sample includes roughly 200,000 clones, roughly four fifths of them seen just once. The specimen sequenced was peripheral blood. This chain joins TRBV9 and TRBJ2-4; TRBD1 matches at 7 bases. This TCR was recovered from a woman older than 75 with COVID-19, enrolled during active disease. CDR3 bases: TGTGCCAGCAGCCGAAGGTCAGGGGGAGACCTAGCCAAAAACATTCAGTACTTC. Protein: CASSRRSGGDLAKNIQYF.